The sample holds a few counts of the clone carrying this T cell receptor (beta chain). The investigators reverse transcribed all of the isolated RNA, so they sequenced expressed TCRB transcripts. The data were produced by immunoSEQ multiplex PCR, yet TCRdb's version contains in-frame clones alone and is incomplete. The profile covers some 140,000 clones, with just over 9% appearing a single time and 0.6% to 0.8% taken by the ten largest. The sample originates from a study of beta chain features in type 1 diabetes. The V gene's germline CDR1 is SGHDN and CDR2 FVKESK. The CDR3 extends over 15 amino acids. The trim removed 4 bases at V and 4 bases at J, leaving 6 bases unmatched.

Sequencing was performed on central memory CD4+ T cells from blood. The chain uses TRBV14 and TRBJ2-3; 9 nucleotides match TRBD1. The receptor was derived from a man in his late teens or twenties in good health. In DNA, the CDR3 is TGTGCCAGCAGCCCGGGACAGGGAGTCTCAGATACGCAGTATTTT. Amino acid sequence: CASSPGQGVSDTQYF.